This TCR beta chain was sequenced during a study of post-analysis software for immune sequencing data (dated by TCRdb to the mid-2010s). General notes on the study: Disease courses on record covered relapsing-remitting, secondary progressive and progressive-relapsing multiple sclerosis, though some patients had no subtype annotation. The patient repertoires were compared against about 10 previously published healthy control repertoires obtained from donors aged roughly 6 to 28 years. A subset of samples was prepared in parallel using single-end sample barcoding, then pooled and co-amplified after Illumina adapter ligation.

The sample holds a few counts of this clonotype. Its antigen specificity is not known. No much larger clone exists at a distance of one base, and base qualities are not known. To demonstrate the VDJtools post-analysis software, TCR beta repertoires were profiled from the peripheral blood of 13 young patients with multiple sclerosis. Multiple sclerosis patients were children and adolescents aged about 6 to 15 years. Library creation used PCR. The instrument given in TCRdb is Illumina HiSeq 2500. To reduce PCR and sequencing biases, unique molecular identifiers were built into the TCR beta cDNA libraries. Per 1 to 10 million input T cells, around 500,000 cDNA molecules were obtained, such that each molecule approximated one T cell. Patient libraries were prepared and sequenced with the same protocol used for the earlier healthy control dataset. Within a given batch, samples were prepared together, multiplexed and sequenced on the same HiSeq lane. The published analysis was carried out like this. Raw barcoded reads were processed with MIGEC, discarding single-read molecular identifier groups before consensus assembly and CDR3 extraction. VDJtools was used for post-analysis of the clonotype tables, and diversity was normalized by down-sampling every dataset to the size of the smallest sample. In repertoire overlap clustering, CDR3 amino acid sequences, but not nucleotide sequences, were matched to correct batch-related cross-sample contamination. Using fastp trimming at Q25 and MiXCR clonotype assembly, TCRdb reanalyzed the public sequencing data and kept in-frame beta chains. Rows are combined by CDR3 protein, so each entry shows the most common genes and DNA. TCRdb assigned the V and J calls; the authors' analysis was not used. The sample contains about 540,000 distinct CDR3 sequences, 30% to 40% of them found a single time. Approximately 5.4% of the sample is in the top ten clones.

The paper's findings and limits, for the study overall: The control group was slightly older than the multiple sclerosis patient group. Strong co-clustering of samples prepared in the same batch was shown by direct clustering with F measure, prompting a batch-effect correction. Multiple sclerosis patients had significantly lower normalized Chao1 diversity than controls, a result that suggests substantial peripheral T-cell clonal expansion.

The TCR was taken from a girl under 18 with multiple sclerosis. Sequenced sample: blood.

In nucleotides, the sequence is TGTGCCAGCAGCTCCCTTGCGGCGGGGGGACCCTACAATGAGCAGTTCTTC. Translated, this gives CASSSLAAGGPYNEQFF. The receptor chain draws on TRBV2 and TRBJ2-1, with 8 junctional bases fitting TRBD2. The CDR3, from cysteine to phenylalanine, totals 17 residues. Just the 51-base CDR3 DNA is kept, in frame starting at base 1. Unmatched junction bases come to 12, with V trimmed by 6 bases and J by 2 bases. The germline V gene yields SNHLY for CDR1 and FYNNEI for CDR2.